A single sample is the source of the 8 T cell receptor beta chains below, sequenced in a study of identical twins. Each CDR3 protein is one row after TCRdb ran MiXCR on the 5' RACE reads. The sample lists around 530,000 distinct CDR3 sequences, roughly 15% occurring once. The same sample was also studied in work on yellow fever vaccine responses in identical twins.

The sequenced sample was CD4+ T cells sorted from blood. These TCRs come from a woman aged 18-29 years in good health.

This clonotype was recorded a few times. The gene calls are TRBV9 and TRBJ2-3, with TRBD1 matching 7 bases. V dropped 3 bases and J dropped 0; count of bases not matched to a gene: 7. Germline-derived CDR1 and CDR2 are SGDLS and YYNGEE. This CDR3 has 16 residues. This chain's CDR3 is CASSEKGARSTDTQYF. CDR3 coding DNA: TGTGCCAGCAGCGAGAAGGGGGCGAGGAGCACAGATACGCAGTATTTT.

This clonotype turned up a few times. J is TRBJ2-7 and V is TRBV28; D may be TRBD1 (6 bases). The CDR3 contains 14 residues. V dropped 6 bases and J dropped 3 bases, with 15 bases sitting between them. Germline loops: CDR1 MDHEN, CDR2 SYDVKM. CDR3 DNA sequence: TGTGCCAGCAGGAGGACAGCCGCAAACTACGAGCAGTACTTC. It is translated as CASRRTAANYEQYF.

This clonotype has just a few counts. The chain uses TRBV28 and TRBJ2-5, with 9 bases matching TRBD2. The CDR3 runs 17 residues. Germline CDR1 and CDR2: MDHEN and SYDVKM. V lost 3 bases and J lost 4; bases outside the gene matches: 12. The CDR3 here is CASSFLGGRAKLETQYF. The CDR3 coding sequence is TGTGCCAGCAGTTTCCTCGGCGGGAGGGCCAAGTTAGAGACCCAGTACTTC. Full variable domain (rest looked up from reference TRBV28 and TRBJ2-5): DVKVTQSSRYLVKRTGEKVFLECVQDMDHENMFWYRQDPGLGLRLIYFSYDVKMKEKGDIPEGYSVSREKKERFSLILESASTNQTSMYLCASSFLGGRAKLETQYFGPGTRLLVL.

This clonotype was observed a few times. The chain has TRBV20-1 and TRBJ1-4, with D perhaps matching TRBD1 (5 bases). The CDR3 has 12 amino acids. Germline V lookup: CDR1 DFQATT, CDR2 SNEGSKA (reference sequence). The germline V and J ends were trimmed by 2 bases and 8 bases, with 9 bases remaining between them. The CDR3: CSARPGGEKLFF. CDR3 sequence (DNA): TGCAGTGCTAGACCGGGGGGGGAAAAACTGTTTTTT.

This clonotype has just a few counts. The gene calls are TRBV24-1 and TRBJ2-1, with 12 nucleotides matching TRBD2. V trimming: 3 bases; J trimming: 1 base; junction bases outside the gene matches: 3. The CDR3 spans 17 residues. Germline-derived CDR1 and CDR2 are KGHDR and SFDVKD. The CDR3 is CATSDRTSGKSYNEQFF. The DNA for the CDR3 is TGTGCCACCAGTGATCGGACTAGCGGGAAATCCTACAATGAGCAGTTCTTC.

This clonotype came up a few times. This chain uses TRBV5-1 with TRBJ2-3; possibly TRBD1 for D (5 bases). The V and J ends lost 0 bases and 2 bases respectively, with 13 bases between them. Germline V gives CDR1 SGHRS, CDR2 YFSETQ. The CDR3 is 16 residues long. The CDR3: CASSLEPPGHTDTQYF. DNA for the CDR3: TGCGCCAGCAGCTTGGAACCCCCAGGGCACACAGATACGCAGTATTTT.

The J gene is TRBJ2-7, the V gene TRBV6-5; D remains unclear. The CDR3 contains 13 residues. Per germline, CDR1 MNHEY and CDR2 SVGAGI. The V gene lost 0 bases and the J gene lost 2 bases, with 5 bases spanning the gap. The CDR3 loop is CASSYSRTYEQYF. In DNA form, the CDR3 reads TGTGCCAGCAGTTACTCTAGGACCTACGAGCAGTACTTC.

This chain uses TRBV2 with TRBJ2-4, with 9 nucleotides matching TRBD1. The CDR3 has 15 amino acids. The V gene's germline CDR1 is SNHLY and CDR2 FYNNEI. V lost 5 bases to trimming and J lost 5 bases; unmatched junction nucleotides: 7. CDR3 bases: TGTGCCAGCAGTACGGGACAGGGTGTCCAAAACATTCAGTACTTC. Translation: CASSTGQGVQNIQYF.